This TCR beta chain appears in the sequencing data of a study of cytomegalovirus exposure and HLA in healthy donors. Study observations and caveats: Cytomegalovirus-associated TCR beta chains were listed, numbering 164. Follow-up analysis later connected one missense variant in DCLRE1C with trimming of TCR beta V- and J-genes.

This CDR3 spans 17 amino acids. J gave up 3 bases and V 3 bases, and 9 bases lay outside the gene matches. Germline assignment: CDR1 MGHRA and CDR2 YSYEKL. With 60 Vbeta and 13 Jbeta primers, the PCR was carried out. In the source study's methods: As a later analysis found, there were 70 million to 80 million unique TCR beta chains, of which roughly 11 million were shared. Only in-frame clones appear in the TCRdb table, and some are missing; sequencing was by immunoSEQ multiplex PCR. The D gene and trimming were derived from the DNA, and the V and J assignments and clone size from that table. There are 55,000 to 65,000 clones in the sample; roughly 80% occur only once, and roughly 4% lies in the top ten. Participants comprised healthy donors of bone marrow. On this clone itself: Its matching antigen is unknown.

Material: PBMCs. The sequence was collected from a woman in her thirties or forties in good health and CMV-seronegative. The rearrangement uses TRBV4-1 and TRBJ2-1; 9 bases align to TRBD2. The CDR3 bases are TGCGCCAGCAGCCATAGCCCCCTAGCGGGAAACTACAATGAGCAGTTCTTC. As protein: CASSHSPLAGNYNEQFF.